The 26 T cell receptor beta chains presented below share a single source sample, sequenced in a study of control samples from healthy donors and cancer patients (dated by TCRdb to 2020 to 2021). The library was made by the immunoSEQ multiplex PCR assay. TCRdb provides this immuneACCESS table in a form limited to in-frame rearrangements. Some clones are lacking; in checked studies, under half of them reflect an unresolved V gene, and why the rest are absent is not known. For this sample the table gives about 12,000 clones, of which 88% were detected only once. The top ten hold 2.8% of the sample. Sequencing used formalin-fixed, paraffin-embedded tissue. All receptors come from a male donor with melanoma.

This clone is a singleton in its sample. The chain is built from TRBV10-3 and TRBJ2-3; D might be TRBD1 (6 bases). Germline values: CDR1 ENHRY, CDR2 SYGVKD. V was shortened by 3 bases and J by 5 bases, with 6 bases between the two germline ends. The CDR3 extends over 12 amino acids. The CDR3 region is CAISEGGDTQYF. The CDR3 coding sequence is TGTGCCATCAGTGAAGGGGGAGATACGCAGTATTTT.

This clone was seen more than once but under ten times. This chain joins TRBV11-2 and TRBJ2-5; D not resolved. Germline values: CDR1 SGHAT, CDR2 FQNNGV. This CDR3 is built from 11 residues. The ends were cut back, 3 bases at V and 5 bases at J, with 4 bases in the middle. CDR3 loop: CASSLGETQYF. As DNA, the CDR3 is TGTGCCAGCAGCTTGGGGGAGACCCAGTACTTC.

This clone was counted a few times. This chain connects TRBV12-3 or TRBV12-4 to TRBJ1-1; a weak D match, TRBD1 (5 bases). There are 12 residues in the CDR3. Trimming removed 6 bases from V and 4 bases from J, with 9 bases in between. The CDR3 DNA sequence: TGTGCCAGCAGGACGGGGGGCACTGAAGCTTTCTTT. Amino acids: CASRTGGTEAFF.

The V gene is TRBV7-3, the J gene TRBJ2-3; 9 bases agree with TRBD2. Germline CDR1 SGHTA, CDR2 FQGTGA. The V gene end was trimmed by 1 base and the J gene end by 6 bases; junction bases not matched to a gene: 5. The CDR3 length is 15 residues. CDR3 bases: TGTGCCAGCAGCTTAAGGCGGGAGGGCCGGGATACGCAGTATTTT. It specifies CASSLRREGRDTQYF.

The chain uses TRBV7-2 and TRBJ2-1, with D possibly called TRBD1 or TRBD2 (5 bases each). The CDR3 sequence is 15 residues long. V lost 5 bases, J lost 4 bases, and 15 bases lay in between. Germline CDR1 reads SGHTA; CDR2 reads FQGNSA. The CDR3 coding sequence is TGTGCCAGCAGCCCTTCGTGGGGGTTATACAATGAGCAGTTCTTC. It encodes CASSPSWGLYNEQFF.

As regards this clone: Other DNA sequences in the sample encode the same CDR3. This chain uses TRBV14 with TRBJ1-1; possible D gene TRBD1, 5 bases. This CDR3 comprises 14 residues. V lost 4 bases to trimming and J lost 1 base, with 10 bases between them. Germline values: CDR1 SGHDN, CDR2 FVKESK. The CDR3 bases are TGTGCCAGCAGCCCTTCACAGGAGAACACTGAAGCTTTCTTT. Protein: CASSPSQENTEAFF.

The rearrangement links TRBV28 to TRBJ1-1; D ambiguous. Germline CDR1 MDHEN, CDR2 SYDVKM. The germline V and J ends were trimmed by 4 bases and 4 bases, with 7 bases remaining between them. The CDR3 totals 12 residues. CDR3 DNA: TGTGCCAGCAGTTCCTCTGGCACTGAAGCTTTCTTT. The encoded protein is CASSSSGTEAFF.

V is TRBV21-1 and J is TRBJ1-2; the table assigns TRBD1, which was not confirmed against the DNA. TRBV21-1 constitutes a pseudogene. The CDR3 consists of 18 residues. CDR3 bases: TGTGCCAGCAGCAAAGGGGCTAGGGGCACAGGGGCCTTCTATGGCTACACCTTC. Protein product: CASSKGARGTGAFYGYTF.

The J gene is TRBJ1-1, the V gene TRBV10-3; D may be TRBD1 (5 bases). The V and J ends lost 4 bases and 0 bases respectively, with 6 bases between them. CDR3 length: 13 amino acids. Germline CDR1 reads ENHRY; CDR2 reads SYGVKD. CDR3 bases: TGTGCCATCAGTGGACAGTTGAACACTGAAGCTTTCTTT. It translates to CAISGQLNTEAFF.

This clone was counted only a few times. The J gene is TRBJ1-6, the V gene TRBV2, with 10 bases aligning to TRBD1. The CDR3 spans 15 residues. Germline V gene lookup returns CDR1 SNHLY and CDR2 FYNNEI. V was pared by 8 bases and J by 9 bases, with 10 bases of the junction left unmatched. CDR3 DNA sequence: TGTGCCAGCTCCTTAGGGACAGGGGATCGTTCACCCCTCCACTTT. Translation gives CASSLGTGDRSPLHF.

V is TRBV6-1 and J is TRBJ2-1; perhaps D is TRBD1 or TRBD2 (5 bases each). The germline gives CDR1 MNHNS, CDR2 SASEGT. The CDR3 spans 19 residues. V lost 2 bases, J lost 0 bases, and 20 bases lay in between. In DNA form, the CDR3 reads TGTGCCAGCAGTGAATGGGGGTTATCGGGAACCCCCTCCTACAATGAGCAGTTCTTC. This codes for CASSEWGLSGTPSYNEQFF.

Turning to this clone: The junction does not match germline at one end; this may be a read error. The genes are TRBV7-7 and TRBJ1-4; no firm D call. In germline, CDR1 is SSHAT, CDR2 FNYEAQ (reference sequence). CDR3 length equals 13 residues. In DNA, the CDR3 is TGTGCTAGCAGCTTACGGGTAGGGGAAAAACTGTTTTTT. As protein: CASSLRVGEKLFF.

In its sample, this clone was seen a few times. V and J are TRBV19 and TRBJ2-1; D is uncertain. Germline assignment: CDR1 LNHDA and CDR2 SQIVND (reference sequence). This CDR3 has 14 amino acids. The germline V and J ends were trimmed by 2 bases and 6 bases, with 11 bases remaining between them. The CDR3, as DNA: TGTGCCAGTAGTATAACAAAACAAGGCAATGAGCAGTTCTTC. Its translation is CASSITKQGNEQFF.

This sequence joins TRBV5-4 and TRBJ2-7; D is unresolved. The CDR3 spans 13 residues. V lost 0 bases to trimming and J lost 1 base, with 5 bases between them. Germline-derived CDR1 and CDR2 are SGHNT and YYREEE (reference sequence). In DNA, the CDR3 is TGTGCCAGCAGCTTGGGGCGATCCTACGAGCAGTACGTC. Its protein product is CASSLGRSYEQYV.

The chain uses TRBV7-9 and TRBJ2-5, with D unclear. CDR1 is SEHNR, CDR2 FQNEAQ, per germline (reference sequence). V dropped 1 base and J dropped 5 bases, with 2 bases sitting between them. The CDR3 has 11 amino acids. The CDR3 sequence: CASSLVETQYF. In DNA, the CDR3 is TGTGCCAGCAGCTTAGTTGAGACCCAGTACTTC.

The chain has TRBV28 and TRBJ1-1, with 9 bases identical to TRBD1. The germline V gene has CDR1 MDHEN and CDR2 SYDVKM. V was pared by 5 bases and J by 0 bases, with 10 bases of the junction left unmatched. There are 17 residues in the CDR3. Written as DNA, the CDR3 is TGTGCCAGCAGTCCCTCGGGACAGGGCAGAATGAACACTGAAGCTTTCTTT. Protein product: CASSPSGQGRMNTEAFF.

In DNA form, the CDR3 reads TGTGCCAGCAGCCTGGACCCCACGGTCCCTAACTCAGGTCAGTTCTTC. Protein: CASSLDPTVPNSGQFF. The genes are TRBV7-2 and TRBJ2-1; D remains unclear. The CDR3 extends over 16 amino acids. Germline V CDR1 and CDR2: SGHTA, FQGNSA. Trimming pared 5 bases from V and 13 bases from J, leaving 27 bases between.

This chain links TRBV9 with TRBJ2-3, with D possibly TRBD1 on 7 matching bases. The CDR3 has 15 residues. Germline V gene lookup returns CDR1 SGDLS and CDR2 YYNGEE. The V and J ends lost 3 bases and 2 bases respectively, with 13 bases between them. The CDR3 is CASSASGGHTDTQYF. For the CDR3, the DNA is TGTGCCAGCAGCGCATCAGGGGGGCACACAGATACGCAGTATTTT.

This clone was recorded a few times. The V and J genes are TRBV3-1 (or the pseudogene TRBV3-2) and TRBJ2-7, with 10 bases fitting TRBD2. J was trimmed by 12 bases and V by 1 base; bases with no gene match: 6. The CDR3 is made up of 13 amino acids. CDR1 is LGHDT and CDR2 is YNNKEL in the germline V gene (reference sequence). This chain's CDR3 is CASSQGLAGEVYF. The CDR3 DNA reads as TGTGCCAGCAGCCAAGGCCTAGCGGGAGAGGTGTACTTC.

This clone showed up just once. The chain has TRBV3-1 (or the pseudogene TRBV3-2) and TRBJ2-1; a possible D gene is TRBD1 (6 bases). Trimming cost V 3 bases and J 5 bases, with 14 bases left between them. The V gene's germline CDR1 is LGHDT and CDR2 YNNKEL (reference sequence). This CDR3 contains 15 residues. The CDR3 sequence is CASSQGSGQNNEQFF. The CDR3 DNA sequence: TGTGCCAGCAGCCAGGGGTCTGGACAGAACAATGAGCAGTTCTTC.

The V call is TRBV19, the J call TRBJ1-4; perhaps TRBD1 as D (5 bases). The CDR3 runs to 17 residues. Germline V CDR1 and CDR2: LNHDA, SQIVND (reference sequence). V was trimmed by 4 bases and J by 4 bases, leaving 19 bases between them. In DNA, the CDR3 is TGTGCCAGTAGTACCTACAGGACTTCACCCTATAATGAAAAACTGTTTTTT. It encodes CASSTYRTSPYNEKLFF.

The rearrangement uses TRBV24-1 and TRBJ2-7; D is undetermined. Germline loops: CDR1 KGHDR, CDR2 SFDVKD. The CDR3 consists of 12 residues. The V and J ends lost 7 bases and 0 bases respectively, with 6 bases between them. Here the CDR3 reads CATRGSSYEQYF. CDR3 in DNA: TGTGCCACCAGAGGCTCCTCCTACGAGCAGTACTTC.

The gene calls are TRBV27 and TRBJ1-5; D remains ambiguous. Germline loops: CDR1 MNHEY, CDR2 SMNVEV (reference sequence). V lost 2 bases to trimming and J lost 4 bases, with 9 bases between them. The CDR3 runs to 14 residues. The CDR3 loop is CASSLQAFNQPQHF. CDR3 bases: TGTGCCAGCAGTTTACAGGCGTTTAATCAGCCCCAGCATTTT.

V usage is TRBV27 and J usage is TRBJ1-5, with D hard to call. From germline, CDR1 is MNHEY and CDR2 SMNVEV (reference sequence). Trimming pared 3 bases from V and 6 bases from J, leaving 9 bases between. The CDR3 length is 13 residues. The CDR3 coding sequence is TGTGCCAGCAGTTTGGGGATGGGTCAGCCCCAGCATTTT. Its translation is CASSLGMGQPQHF.

The genes are TRBV7-8 and TRBJ1-2; 9 nucleotides line up with TRBD1. Germline V gene sequence: CDR1 SGHVS, CDR2 FQNEAQ. Trimming removed 1 base from V and 7 bases from J; junction bases left unmatched: 10. The CDR3 sequence is 16 residues long. DNA of the CDR3: TGTGCCAGCAGCTTAGTAAACAGGGGGCATATGGGTGGCTACACCTTC. This gives the protein CASSLVNRGHMGGYTF. The entire variable domain, with the rest obtained from reference TRBV7-8 and TRBJ1-2, is as follows: GAGVSQSPRYKVAKRGQDVALRCDPISGHVSLFWYQQALGQGPEFLTYFQNEAQLDKSGLPSDRFFAERPEGSVSTLKIQRTQQEDSAVYLCASSLVNRGHMGGYTFGSGTRLTVV.

The chain joins TRBV19 to TRBJ1-6; 7 bases are a match to TRBD1. Germline trimming cut 3 bases from V and 14 bases from J; bases unmatched to any gene: 7. The CDR3 is made up of 13 amino acids. CDR1 and CDR2 (germline): LNHDA, SQIVND (reference sequence). The CDR3 is CASSMSQGGALHF. The CDR3 DNA sequence: TGTGCCAGTAGTATGTCGCAGGGGGGGGCCCTCCACTTT.